These T cell receptor beta chains were read from a single sample in a study of blood T cell repertoires in COVID-19. This table comes from immunoSEQ multiplex PCR, and its TCRdb copy is limited to in-frame clones, with some not included. The sample carries approximately 85,000 clones, almost 90% recorded once. The sequencing sample was made of peripheral blood. The receptors here all came from a woman of 80 years or more with active or convalescent COVID-19. CDR3s leave out the opening cysteine and the closing phenylalanine or tryptophan.

J | V | CDR3
TRBJ1-6 | TRBV30 | ACKTDYNSPLH
TRBJ1-3 | TRBV5-8 | ASSLARKTTIY
TRBJ2-5 | TRBV4-3 | ASSTNPTSGRAADQETQY
TRBJ2-1 | TRBV10-3 | AISADRQGPYNEQF
TRBJ2-7 | TRBV4-3 | ASSQNLGSYEQY
TRBJ2-7 | TRBV10-3 | AISEGLLRDEQY
TRBJ2-2 | TRBV6-5 | ASSVERGTGELF
TRBJ2-2 | TRBV28 | ASRSTGGVTGELF
TRBJ1-6 | TRBV11-2 | ASSIGTGFNSPLH
TRBJ2-1 | TRBV30 | AWSRGLADNEQF
TRBJ2-7 | TRBV6-2/TRBV6-3 | ASSYSGLAGNSYEQY
TRBJ2-1 | TRBV19 | ASRVSDRADEQF
TRBJ2-1 | TRBV7-2 | ASSLTLGSYNEQF
TRBJ1-1 | TRBV27 | ASSLNRGEAF
TRBJ1-1 | TRBV12-5 | ASGLPTGAAEAF
TRBJ1-5 | TRBV6-1 | ASSEGGSHQPQH
TRBJ1-1 | TRBV2 | ASSERVTMNTEAF
TRBJ2-1 | TRBV5-6 | ASSAGRTSGYNEQF
TRBJ2-3 | TRBV5-1 | ASSQQITDTQY
TRBJ2-1 | TRBV9 | ASSTETGVLAYEQF
TRBJ1-2 | TRBV6-5 | ASSRTALGSGYT
TRBJ2-5 | TRBV28 | ASSFGGRRETQY
TRBJ1-6 | TRBV5-1 | ASSPSSSYNSPLH
TRBJ1-2 | TRBV4-3 | ASSQTVQVFYGYT
TRBJ1-5 | TRBV28 | ASSTRQGLSNQPQH
TRBJ2-3 | TRBV7-3 | ASSLSGSSDTQY
TRBJ2-1 | TRBV5-1 | ASSPGTSALRGEQF
TRBJ1-2 | TRBV28 | ASSWATGRYGYT
TRBJ2-2 | TRBV7-2 | ASSRGLATNTGELF
TRBJ1-4 | TRBV27 | ASSLYRRGEGRLF
TRBJ1-3 | TRBV11-2 | ASSLSMPRGNTIY
TRBJ1-5 | TRBV24-1 | ATSDPGQSYSNQPQH
TRBJ2-5 | TRBV7-3 | ASSLTSGGRGGLETQY
TRBJ2-1 | TRBV6-4 | ASSVGTSGSNEQF
TRBJ1-2 | TRBV12-5 | ASGLELDRATTGANYGYT
TRBJ2-1 | TRBV19 | ASSIRAGMDNEQF
TRBJ2-2 | TRBV9 | ASSVASRGELF
TRBJ1-5 | TRBV2 | ASSYDSQDQPQH
TRBJ2-7 | TRBV27 | ASRERTTSYEQY
TRBJ1-4 | TRBV5-4 | ASSTRQASNEKLF
TRBJ1-4 | TRBV28 | ASSLLGSKLF
TRBJ2-7 | TRBV18 | ASSVKAGLAVHEQY
TRBJ2-7 | TRBV5-1 | ASSLAWGERSYEQY
TRBJ2-1 | TRBV19 | ASSSGWWQDNEQF
TRBJ2-3 | TRBV29-1 | SARGNTDTQY
TRBJ1-1 | TRBV19 | ASGELMNTEAF
TRBJ2-3 | TRBV11-2 | ASSTRLAGGTDTQY
TRBJ2-1 | TRBV6-5 | ASSYYQGAEGNEQF
TRBJ1-2 | TRBV5-4 | ASSRRGFDYGYT
TRBJ2-1 | TRBV3-1/TRBV3-2 | ASSQDRLSGWAGEQF
TRBJ2-2 | TRBV19 | ASNIPTGGNGELF
TRBJ1-1 | TRBV7-9 | ASSLVDTEAF
TRBJ2-1 | TRBV9 | ASSVTSGYNEQF
TRBJ2-1 | TRBV27 | ASSSPPGLQADEQF
TRBJ2-1 | TRBV9 | ASSVGSVSYNEQF
TRBJ2-7 | TRBV29-1 | SVEYEGHEQY
TRBJ1-1 | TRBV5-6 | ASSFGGWGEAF